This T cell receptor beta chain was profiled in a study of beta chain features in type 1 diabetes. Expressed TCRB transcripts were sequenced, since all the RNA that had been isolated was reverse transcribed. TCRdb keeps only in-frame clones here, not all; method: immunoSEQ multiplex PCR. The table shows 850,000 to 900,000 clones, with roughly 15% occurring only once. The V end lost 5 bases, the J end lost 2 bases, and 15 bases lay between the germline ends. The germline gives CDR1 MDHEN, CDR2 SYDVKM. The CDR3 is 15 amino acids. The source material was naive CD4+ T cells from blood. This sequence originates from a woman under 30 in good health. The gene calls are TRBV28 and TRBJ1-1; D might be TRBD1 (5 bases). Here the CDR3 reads CASSVPPRVNTEAFF. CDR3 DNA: TGTGCCAGCAGTGTTCCACCCAGGGTCAACACTGAAGCTTTCTTT.